This T cell receptor beta chain was sequenced during a study of human T cells and chemical hapten exposure. The sample holds a few counts of this clonotype. Its target is unknown. As for time point: patch test 1, 2 weeks after DPC sensitization. Stated treatment: therapeutic diphenylcyclopropenone sensitization with weekly scalp DPC. One entry per CDR3 protein results from TCRdb running MiXCR on the RACE reads. Of roughly 190,000 distinct CDR3 sequences in the sample, about 20% were seen once. The study's findings and limits: Significantly more large CDR3 similarity clusters were formed by expanded TCRs than by controls.

The CDR3 length is 14 residues. In germline, CDR1 is SGHKS, CDR2 YYEKEE (reference sequence). The V gene lost 3 bases and the J gene lost 4 bases, with 13 bases spanning the gap. The sequenced sample was whole blood, obtained in connection with sensitization to the hapten diphenylcyclopropenone (DPC). The receptor was isolated from a woman in her 50s with alopecia areata. Some clones in this sample may be carry-over from other donors' samples. The chain joins TRBV5-5 to TRBJ1-2; no definite D call. The CDR3 region is CASSSPDEIYGYTF. For the CDR3, the DNA is TGTGCCAGCAGCTCCCCGGACGAGATCTATGGCTACACCTTC.